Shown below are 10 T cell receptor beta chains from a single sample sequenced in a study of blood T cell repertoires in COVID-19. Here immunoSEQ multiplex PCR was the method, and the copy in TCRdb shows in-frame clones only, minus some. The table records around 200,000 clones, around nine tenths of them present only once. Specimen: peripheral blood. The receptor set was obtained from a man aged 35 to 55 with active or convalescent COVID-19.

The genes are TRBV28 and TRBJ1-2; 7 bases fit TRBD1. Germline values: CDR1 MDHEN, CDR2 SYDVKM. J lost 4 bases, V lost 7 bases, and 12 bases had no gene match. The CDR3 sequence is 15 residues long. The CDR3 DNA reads TGTGCCAGCAACCCGGCTTCAGGGGGTCTCTATGGCTACACCTTC. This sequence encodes CASNPASGGLYGYTF.

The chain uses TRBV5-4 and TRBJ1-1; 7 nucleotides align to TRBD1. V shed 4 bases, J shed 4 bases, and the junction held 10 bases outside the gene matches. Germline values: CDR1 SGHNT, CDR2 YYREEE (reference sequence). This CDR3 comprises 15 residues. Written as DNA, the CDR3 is TGTGCCAGCAGCCCCCAGAGGGGGCTGGGCACTGAAGCTTTCTTT. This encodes CASSPQRGLGTEAFF.

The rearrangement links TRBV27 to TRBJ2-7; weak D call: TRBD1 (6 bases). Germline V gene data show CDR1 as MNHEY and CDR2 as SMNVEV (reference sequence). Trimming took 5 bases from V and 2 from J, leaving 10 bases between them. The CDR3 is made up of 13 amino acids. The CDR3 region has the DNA TGTGCCAGCAGTCGAGGACAGCCCTACGAGCAGTACTTC. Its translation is CASSRGQPYEQYF.

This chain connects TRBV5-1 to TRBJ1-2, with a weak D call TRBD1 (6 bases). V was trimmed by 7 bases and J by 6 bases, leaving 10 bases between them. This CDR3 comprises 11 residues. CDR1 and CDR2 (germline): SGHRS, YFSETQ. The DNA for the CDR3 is TGCGCCAGCGGTGAGGGGGATGGCTACACCTTC. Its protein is CASGEGDGYTF.

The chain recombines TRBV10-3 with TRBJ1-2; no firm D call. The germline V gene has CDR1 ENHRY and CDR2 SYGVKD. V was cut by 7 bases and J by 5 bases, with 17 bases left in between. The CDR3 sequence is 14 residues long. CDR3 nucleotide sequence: TGTGCCATCACCCCTCCGGAGGGAGGGTATGGCTACACCTTC. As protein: CAITPPEGGYGYTF.

The CDR3 is CASSEAGREGSETQYF. The CDR3 DNA reads TGTGCCAGCAGTGAAGCCGGCAGGGAGGGATCAGAGACCCAGTACTTC. This rearrangement joins TRBV6-1 to TRBJ2-5, with 7 positions matching TRBD2. The V segment lost 0 bases and the J segment 4 bases; nucleotides outside the gene matches: 8. The length of the CDR3 is 16 residues. Germline V CDR1 and CDR2: MNHNS, SASEGT.

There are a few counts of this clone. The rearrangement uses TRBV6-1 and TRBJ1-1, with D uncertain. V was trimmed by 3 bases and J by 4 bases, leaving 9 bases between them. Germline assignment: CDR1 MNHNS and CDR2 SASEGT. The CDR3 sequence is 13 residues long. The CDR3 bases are TGTGCCAGCAGTGACGCGATCGGCACTGAAGCTTTCTTT. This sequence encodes CASSDAIGTEAFF.

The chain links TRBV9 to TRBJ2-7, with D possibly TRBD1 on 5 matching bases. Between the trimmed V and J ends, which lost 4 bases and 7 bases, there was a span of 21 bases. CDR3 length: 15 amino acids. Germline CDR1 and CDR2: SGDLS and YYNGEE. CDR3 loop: CASSPQVTALGEQYF. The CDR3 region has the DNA TGTGCCAGCAGCCCCCAAGTGACAGCCCTCGGGGAGCAGTACTTC.

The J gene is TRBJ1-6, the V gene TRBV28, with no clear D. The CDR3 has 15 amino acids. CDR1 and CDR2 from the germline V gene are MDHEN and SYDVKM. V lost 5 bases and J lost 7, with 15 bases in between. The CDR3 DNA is TGTGCCAGCAGTGACCGGAGACCGGTGAATTCACCCCTCCACTTT. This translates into CASSDRRPVNSPLHF.

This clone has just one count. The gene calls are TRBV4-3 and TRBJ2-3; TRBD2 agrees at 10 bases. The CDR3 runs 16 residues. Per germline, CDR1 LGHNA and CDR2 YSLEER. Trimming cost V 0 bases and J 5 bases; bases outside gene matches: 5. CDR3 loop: CASSQESGGAIDTQYF. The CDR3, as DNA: TGCGCCAGCAGCCAAGAGAGCGGGGGGGCGATAGATACGCAGTATTTT.